This entry lists 22 T cell receptor beta chains sequenced from one sample in a study of early T cells in non-severe SARS-CoV-2 infection. TCRdb independently ran MiXCR on the 5' RACE reads; one entry per CDR3 protein. The sample has 110,000 or so distinct CDR3 sequences; 9.5% to 13% are singletons. The source material was whole blood. These receptors were taken from an adult who was a healthcare worker with PCR-confirmed SARS-CoV-2 infection or an uninfected control (not recorded which).

The chain employs TRBV7-2 and TRBJ2-6; D unresolved. V lost 7 bases, J lost 1 base, and 14 bases lay in between. Germline values: CDR1 SGHTA, CDR2 FQGNSA. This CDR3 spans 16 amino acids. CDR3: CASTPRAPSGANVLTF. In DNA form, the CDR3 reads TGTGCCAGCACCCCCCGGGCCCCTTCTGGGGCCAACGTCCTGACTTTC.

This sequence joins TRBV3-1 and TRBJ2-5; D is perhaps TRBD2 (6 bases). V was trimmed by 0 bases and J by 7 bases, leaving 21 bases between them. The V gene's germline CDR1 is LGHDT and CDR2 YNNKEL (reference sequence). CDR3 length: 17 amino acids. The CDR3 protein is CASSQDRGSDVIRTQYF. The CDR3 bases are TGTGCCAGCAGCCAAGATCGGGGGTCGGACGTAATTCGGACCCAGTACTTC.

The DNA for the CDR3 is TGTGCCACGCACGGGGCTAGCGGATACAATGAGCAGTTCTTC. Translated, it gives CATHGASGYNEQFF. The V and J genes are TRBV10-3 and TRBJ2-1; TRBD2 agrees at 7 bases. V lost 10 bases and J lost 4; bases outside the gene matches: 10. The CDR3 is made up of 14 amino acids. The germline V gene encodes CDR1 ENHRY and CDR2 SYGVKD.

The J gene is TRBJ1-1, the V gene TRBV5-1, with D unresolved. This CDR3 has 13 residues. Trimming took off 8 bases at V and 0 bases at J, with 11 bases between the two ends. Germline CDR1 and CDR2: SGHRS and YFSETQ. The CDR3 protein is CASEDGMNTEAFF. In nucleotides, the CDR3 is TGCGCCAGTGAGGACGGCATGAACACTGAAGCTTTCTTT.

The V and J genes are TRBV12-3 or TRBV12-4 and TRBJ1-4; possible D gene TRBD1, 6 bases. V lost 4 bases, J lost 7 bases, and 13 bases lay in between. This CDR3 is built from 14 residues. CDR3 DNA sequence: TGTGCCAGCAGTTACAGGGAAGATACTGAAAAACTGTTTTTT. Amino acid sequence: CASSYREDTEKLFF.

This clonotype was recorded many times. This CDR3 reads CASSLRGGRVTGSQYF. The CDR3 DNA reads as TGTGCCAGCAGTTTACGTGGCGGGAGGGTCACGGGGTCGCAGTATTTT. This chain connects TRBV12-3 or TRBV12-4 to TRBJ2-3, with 9 bases matching TRBD2. Germline trimming cut 2 bases from V and 10 bases from J; bases unmatched to any gene: 13. The CDR3 has 16 amino acids.

This clonotype occurred many times. The chain joins TRBV11-3 to TRBJ1-6, with 9 bases that match TRBD1. The CDR3 covers 15 residues. V lost 1 base and J lost 7; bases outside the gene matches: 2. Germline loops: CDR1 SGHNT, CDR2 YENEEA. Here the CDR3 DNA reads TGTGCCAGCAGCTTAGGGGACAGGGCGAATTCACCCCTCCACTTT. Translating it yields CASSLGDRANSPLHF.

The sample holds a few counts of this clonotype. The chain combines TRBV11-2 with TRBJ2-7, with 15 positions matching TRBD2. This CDR3 has 18 amino acids. Germline V gives CDR1 SGHAT, CDR2 FQNNGV. V dropped 3 bases and J dropped 1; count of bases not matched to a gene: 7. Here the CDR3 DNA reads TGTGCCAGCAGCTTCCCCGGACTAGCGGGGGGGCCATCCTACGAGCAGTACTTC. Residues: CASSFPGLAGGPSYEQYF.

This clonotype was counted at least ten times. The junction does not match germline at one end; this may be a read error. The CDR3 DNA reads TGTGCCAGCTCCCCACAGGGAGGGGACACTGAAGCTTTCTTT. This encodes CASSPQGGDTEAFF. The chain employs TRBV18 and TRBJ1-1, with a possible D match to TRBD1 (6 bases). The CDR3 has 14 residues. Germline values: CDR1 KGHSH, CDR2 LQKENI.

This clonotype occurred a few times. J is TRBJ1-1 and V is TRBV6-5, with no clear D. This CDR3 region has 13 residues. Trimming shortened V by 7 bases and J by 8 bases, and 17 bases separated the two germline ends. Per germline, CDR1 MNHEY and CDR2 SVGAGI. Written as DNA, the CDR3 is TGTGCCAGCACCCCCGACGGGGTGGGAGAAGCTTTCTTT. Protein sequence: CASTPDGVGEAFF.

V gene TRBV11-2 combines with J gene TRBJ2-3; TRBD2 matches 10 bases. In germline, CDR1 is SGHAT, CDR2 FQNNGV. CDR3 size: 13 residues. J lost 11 bases, V lost 1 base, and 3 bases had no gene match. CDR3 DNA sequence: TGTGCCAGCAGCTTAGCTTTAGCGGGAGGGCAGTATTTT. It specifies CASSLALAGGQYF.

This clonotype was seen a handful of times. The chain links TRBV5-1 to TRBJ2-5; a possible D gene is TRBD1 (6 bases). Trimming cost V 4 bases and J 2 bases, with 15 bases left between them. The germline V gene has CDR1 SGHRS and CDR2 YFSETQ. This CDR3 is 15 amino acids long. The CDR3 coding sequence is TGCGCCAGCAGCAGCGATCGGACAGCACAAGAGACCCAGTACTTC. It encodes CASSSDRTAQETQYF.

Many counts were recorded for this clonotype. V and J are TRBV7-9 and TRBJ2-1; D is perhaps TRBD1 or TRBD2 (5 bases each). Germline lookup yields CDR1 SEHNR and CDR2 FQNEAQ (reference sequence). The CDR3 runs to 16 residues. V lost 5 bases, J lost 1 base, and 15 bases lay in between. The CDR3 loop reads CASSPPEGWSYNEQFF. As DNA, the CDR3 is TGTGCCAGCAGCCCCCCTGAGGGGTGGTCCTACAATGAGCAGTTCTTC.

This clonotype appeared a few times. Written as DNA, the CDR3 is TGCGCCAGCAGCCCCGGGACAGGGGTGGTTAACACTGAAGCTTTCTTT. Translating it yields CASSPGTGVVNTEAFF. The chain carries TRBV5-1 and TRBJ1-1; 10 nucleotides match TRBD1. The CDR3 is 16 residues long. Germline CDR1 SGHRS, CDR2 YFSETQ. V gave up 4 bases and J gave up 2 bases; unmatched junction bases: 8.

The chain carries TRBV30 and TRBJ1-2; unclear D gene. The CDR3 has 14 residues. The germline V gene has CDR1 GTSNPN and CDR2 SVGIG (reference sequence). V was cut by 4 bases and J by 2 bases, with 14 bases left in between. CDR3 loop: CAWIGRPSNYGYTF. Written as DNA, the CDR3 is TGTGCCTGGATCGGAAGACCCTCCAACTATGGCTACACCTTC.

This chain uses TRBV13 with TRBJ1-4; D remains unclear. The germline CDR1 and CDR2 sequences are PRHDT and FYEKMQ (reference sequence). The CDR3 covers 15 residues. Trimming removed 0 bases at V and 3 bases at J, with 8 bases between. The CDR3, as DNA: TGTGCCAGCAGCTTAGGGGGTCCGGCTAATGAAAAACTGTTTTTT. Translating gives CASSLGGPANEKLFF. The full variable domain, with the rest looked up from reference TRBV13 and TRBJ1-4, is AAGVIQSPRHLIKEKRETATLKCYPIPRHDTVYWYQQGPGQDPQFLISFYEKMQSDKGSIPDRFSAQQFSDYHSELNMSSLELGDSALYFCASSLGGPANEKLFFGSGTQLSVL.

This clonotype was seen at least ten times. This sequence joins TRBV7-9 and TRBJ1-2; D not certain. The CDR3 covers 14 residues. The germline gives CDR1 SEHNR, CDR2 FQNEAQ (reference sequence). The germline V and J ends were trimmed by 5 bases and 5 bases, with 15 bases remaining between them. CDR3 DNA: TGTGCCAGCAGCACCCCGCCAGACCTATATGGCTACACCTTC. Amino acid sequence: CASSTPPDLYGYTF.

This clonotype was detected a few times. V and J are TRBV15 and TRBJ2-1; 9 bases are shared with TRBD2. Losses at the gene ends were 2 bases for V and 8 bases for J; bases not matched to a gene: 7. Germline loops: CDR1 LNHNV, CDR2 YYDKDF (reference sequence). The CDR3 totals 15 residues. CDR3: CATSRLAGARDEQFF. CDR3 nucleotides: TGTGCCACCAGCAGATTAGCGGGAGCTCGCGATGAGCAGTTCTTC.

This clonotype turned up a few times. The CDR3 bases are TGCAGTGTCCAGGTCCGCCCGGGGGCGATAGGGCAGCCCCAGCATTTT. Amino acids: CSVQVRPGAIGQPQHF. The rearrangement joins TRBV20-1 to TRBJ1-5, with D possibly matching TRBD1 (6 bases). Trimming removed 7 bases at V and 7 bases at J, with 26 bases between. The CDR3 sequence is 16 residues long. The germline CDR1 and CDR2 sequences are DFQATT and SNEGSKA (reference sequence).

CDR3 sequence reads: CSVQGGRANYGYTF. The DNA of the CDR3 is TGCAGCGTCCAGGGGGGTAGAGCTAACTATGGCTACACCTTC. J is TRBJ1-2 and V is TRBV29-1; 7 bases are shared with TRBD1. Germline V lookup: CDR1 SQVTM, CDR2 ANQGSEA. Trimming cost V 6 bases and J 0 bases; bases outside gene matches: 7. The CDR3 loop spans 14 amino acids.

This clonotype was seen a handful of times. The rearrangement joins TRBV7-3 to TRBJ1-1; D gene unclear. V gave up 3 bases and J gave up 4 bases, with 12 bases separating them. Germline CDR1 SGHTA, CDR2 FQGTGA. The CDR3 loop spans 14 amino acids. The CDR3 DNA is TGTGCCAGCAGCTTGATCCCTGGGGTCACTGAAGCTTTCTTT. It specifies CASSLIPGVTEAFF.

The CDR3 sequence is CASSPLTGNEQFF. The CDR3 region has the DNA TGTGCCAGCAGTCCTTTAACAGGGAATGAGCAGTTCTTC. V and J are TRBV6-5 and TRBJ2-1, with D possibly matching TRBD1 (6 bases). This CDR3 region has 13 residues. Germline V gene sequence: CDR1 MNHEY, CDR2 SVGAGI. Trimming took off 5 bases at V and 7 bases at J, with 12 bases between the two ends.